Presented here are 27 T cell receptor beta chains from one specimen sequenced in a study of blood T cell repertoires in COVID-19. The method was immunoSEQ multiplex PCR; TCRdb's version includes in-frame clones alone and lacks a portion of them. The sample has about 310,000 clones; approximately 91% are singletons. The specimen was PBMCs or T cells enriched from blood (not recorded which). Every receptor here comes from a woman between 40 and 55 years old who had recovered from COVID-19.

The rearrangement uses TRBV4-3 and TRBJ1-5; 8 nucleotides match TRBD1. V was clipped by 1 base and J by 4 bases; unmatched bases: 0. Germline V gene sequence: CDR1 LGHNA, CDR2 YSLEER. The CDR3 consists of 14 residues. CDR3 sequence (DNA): TGCGCCAGCAGCCAAGGACAGGGGAATCAGCCCCAGCATTTT. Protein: CASSQGQGNQPQHF.

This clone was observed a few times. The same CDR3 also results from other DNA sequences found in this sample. This CDR3 is CASSSGQPNTEAFF. The CDR3 nucleotides are TGCGCCAGCAGCTCGGGACAACCGAACACTGAAGCTTTCTTT. This sequence joins TRBV5-1 and TRBJ1-1; the D gene is possibly TRBD1 (6 bases). CDR1 is SGHRS and CDR2 is YFSETQ in the germline V gene. The germline V and J ends were trimmed by 3 bases and 1 base, with 10 bases remaining between them. The CDR3 covers 14 residues.

The CDR3 DNA reads as TGCAGCGCCTCAGCGGGAGTGAAAGATACGCAGTATTTT. It codes for CSASAGVKDTQYF. The V and J genes are TRBV29-1 and TRBJ2-3, with 8 bases aligning to TRBD2. V was pared by 7 bases and J by 5 bases, with 8 bases of the junction left unmatched. CDR3 length equals 13 residues. Germline V CDR1 and CDR2: SQVTM, ANQGSEA.

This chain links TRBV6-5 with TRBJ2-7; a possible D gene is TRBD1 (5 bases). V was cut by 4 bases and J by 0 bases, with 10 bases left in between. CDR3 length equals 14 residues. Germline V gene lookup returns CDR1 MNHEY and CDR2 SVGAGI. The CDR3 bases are TGTGCCAGCAGTTTAGGGGCAGACTCCTACGAGCAGTACTTC. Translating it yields CASSLGADSYEQYF.

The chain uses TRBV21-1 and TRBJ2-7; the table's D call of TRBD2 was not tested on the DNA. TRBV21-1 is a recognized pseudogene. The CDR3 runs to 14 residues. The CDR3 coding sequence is TGTGCCAGCACCAAGAAAGCGAACCTCTACGAGCAGTACTTC. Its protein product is CASTKKANLYEQYF.

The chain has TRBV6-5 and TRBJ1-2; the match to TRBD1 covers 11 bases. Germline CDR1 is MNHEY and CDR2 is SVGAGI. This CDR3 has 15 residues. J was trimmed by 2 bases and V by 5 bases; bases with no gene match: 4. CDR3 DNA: TGTGCCAGCAGTATGGGACAGGGGGTCAACTATGGCTACACCTTC. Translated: CASSMGQGVNYGYTF.

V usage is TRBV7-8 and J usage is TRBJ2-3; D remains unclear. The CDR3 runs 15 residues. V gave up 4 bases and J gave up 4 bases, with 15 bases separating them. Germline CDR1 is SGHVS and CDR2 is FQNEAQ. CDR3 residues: CASSSPEPRPDTQYF. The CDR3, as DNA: TGTGCCAGCAGCTCCCCCGAGCCGCGCCCAGATACGCAGTATTTT.

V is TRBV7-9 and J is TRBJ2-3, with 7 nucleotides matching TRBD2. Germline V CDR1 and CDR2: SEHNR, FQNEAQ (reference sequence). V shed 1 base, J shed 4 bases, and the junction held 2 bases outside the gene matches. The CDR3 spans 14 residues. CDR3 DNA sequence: TGTGCCAGCAGCTTAGGCGGGGGTCCAGATACGCAGTATTTT. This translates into CASSLGGGPDTQYF.

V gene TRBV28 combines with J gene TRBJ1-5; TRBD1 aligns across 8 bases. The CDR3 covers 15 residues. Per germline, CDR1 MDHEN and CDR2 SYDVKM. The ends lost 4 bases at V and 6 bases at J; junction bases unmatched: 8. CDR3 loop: CASSSTGVHGQPQHF. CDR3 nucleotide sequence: TGTGCCAGCAGTTCGACAGGGGTTCACGGTCAGCCCCAGCATTTT.

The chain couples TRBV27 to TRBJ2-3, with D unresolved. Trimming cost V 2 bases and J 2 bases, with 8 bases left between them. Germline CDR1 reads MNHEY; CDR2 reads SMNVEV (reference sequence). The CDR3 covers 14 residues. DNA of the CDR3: TGTGCCAGCAGTTTAAAGCTACTCACAGATACGCAGTATTTT. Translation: CASSLKLLTDTQYF.

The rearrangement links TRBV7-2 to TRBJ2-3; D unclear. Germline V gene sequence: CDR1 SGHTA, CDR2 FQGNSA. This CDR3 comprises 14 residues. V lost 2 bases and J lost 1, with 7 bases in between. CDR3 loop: CASSLRQGTDTQYF. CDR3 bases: TGTGCCAGCAGCTTAAGGCAGGGCACAGATACGCAGTATTTT. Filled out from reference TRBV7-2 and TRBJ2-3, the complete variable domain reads GAGVSQSPSNKVTEKGKDVELRCDPISGHTALYWYRQSLGQGLEFLIYFQGNSAPDKSGLPSDRFSAERTGGSVSTLTIQRTQQEDSAVYLCASSLRQGTDTQYFGPGTRLTVL.

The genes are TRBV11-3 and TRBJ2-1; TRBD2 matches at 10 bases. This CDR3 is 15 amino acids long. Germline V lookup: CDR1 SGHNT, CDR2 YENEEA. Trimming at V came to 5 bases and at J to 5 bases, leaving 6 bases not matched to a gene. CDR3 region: CASSRRTSGDNEQFF. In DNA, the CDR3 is TGTGCCAGCAGCCGAAGGACTAGCGGAGACAATGAGCAGTTCTTC. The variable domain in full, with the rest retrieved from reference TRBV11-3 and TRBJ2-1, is EAGVVQSPRYKIIEKKQPVAFWCNPISGHNTLYWYLQNLGQGPELLIRYENEEAVDDSQLPKDRFSAERLKGVDSTLKIQPAELGDSAVYLCASSRRTSGDNEQFFGPGTRLTVL.

This CDR3 is CATSDPGLAVTSTDTQYF. The CDR3 nucleotides are TGTGCCACCAGTGACCCGGGACTAGCGGTAACTAGCACAGATACGCAGTATTTT. The gene calls are TRBV24-1 and TRBJ2-3; TRBD2 aligns across 11 bases. Germline V CDR1 and CDR2: KGHDR, SFDVKD. CDR3 length: 18 amino acids. V lost 4 bases and J lost 0; bases outside the gene matches: 8.

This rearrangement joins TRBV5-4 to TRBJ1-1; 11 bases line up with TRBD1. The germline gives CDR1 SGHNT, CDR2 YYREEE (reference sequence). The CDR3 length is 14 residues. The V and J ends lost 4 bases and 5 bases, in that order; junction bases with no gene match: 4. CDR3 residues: CASSPDRGRTEAFF. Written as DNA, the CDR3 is TGTGCCAGCAGCCCGGACAGGGGGCGTACTGAAGCTTTCTTT.

The CDR3 bases are TGTGCCAGCACCCCCGGGGACACCTACAATGAGCAGTTCTTC. As protein: CASTPGDTYNEQFF. The chain links TRBV11-1 to TRBJ2-1; tentatively, D is TRBD1 (6 bases). Trimming left V 7 bases short and J 2 bases short, with 12 bases between. The CDR3 covers 14 residues. From germline, CDR1 is SGHAT and CDR2 FQDESV (reference sequence).

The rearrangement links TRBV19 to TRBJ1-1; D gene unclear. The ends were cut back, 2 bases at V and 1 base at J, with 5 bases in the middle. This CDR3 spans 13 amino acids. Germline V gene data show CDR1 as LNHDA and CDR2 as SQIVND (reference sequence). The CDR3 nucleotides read TGTGCCAGTAGTATAATTCGGAACACTGAAGCTTTCTTT. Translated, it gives CASSIIRNTEAFF.

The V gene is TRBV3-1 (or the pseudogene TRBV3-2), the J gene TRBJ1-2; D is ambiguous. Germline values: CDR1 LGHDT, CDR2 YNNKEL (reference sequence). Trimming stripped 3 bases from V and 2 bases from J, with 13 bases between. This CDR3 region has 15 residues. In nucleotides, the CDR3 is TGTGCCAGCAGCCAGGCCGGCGGGCTCAACTATGGCTACACCTTC. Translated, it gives CASSQAGGLNYGYTF.

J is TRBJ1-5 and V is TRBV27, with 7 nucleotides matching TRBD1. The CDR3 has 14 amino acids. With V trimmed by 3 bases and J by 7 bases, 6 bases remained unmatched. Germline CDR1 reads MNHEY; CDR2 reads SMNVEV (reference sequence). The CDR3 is CASSFKRTGQPQHF. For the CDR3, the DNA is TGTGCCAGCAGTTTTAAAAGGACAGGCCAGCCCCAGCATTTT.

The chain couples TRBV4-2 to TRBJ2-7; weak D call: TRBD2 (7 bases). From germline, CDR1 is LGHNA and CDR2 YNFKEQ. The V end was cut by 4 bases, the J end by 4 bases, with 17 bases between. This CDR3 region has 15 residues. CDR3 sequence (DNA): TGTGCCAGCAGCCCCCAGCGCGGGGGCCTTTACGAGCAGTACTTC. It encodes CASSPQRGGLYEQYF.

The DNA for the CDR3 is TGTGCCAGCTTTCCGGGGGGGAAGAACACTGAAGCTTTCTTT. Encoded protein: CASFPGGKNTEAFF. The gene calls are TRBV27 and TRBJ1-1, with D possibly being TRBD1 (5 bases). CDR3 length: 14 amino acids. Trimming stripped 8 bases from V and 1 base from J, with 14 bases between. Germline V lookup: CDR1 MNHEY, CDR2 SMNVEV (reference sequence).

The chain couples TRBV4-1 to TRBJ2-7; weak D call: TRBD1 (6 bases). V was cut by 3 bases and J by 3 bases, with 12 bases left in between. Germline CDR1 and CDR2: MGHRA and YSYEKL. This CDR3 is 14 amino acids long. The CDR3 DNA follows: TGCGCCAGCAGCCAGACCCAGGGGTACTACGAGCAGTACTTC. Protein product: CASSQTQGYYEQYF.

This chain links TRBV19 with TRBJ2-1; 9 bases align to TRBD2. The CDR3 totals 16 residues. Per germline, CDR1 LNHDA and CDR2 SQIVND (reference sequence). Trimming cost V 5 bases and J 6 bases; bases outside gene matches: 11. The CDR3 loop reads CASSLEAGGRGNEQFF. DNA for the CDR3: TGTGCCAGTAGTCTCGAAGCGGGGGGCCGCGGCAATGAGCAGTTCTTC.

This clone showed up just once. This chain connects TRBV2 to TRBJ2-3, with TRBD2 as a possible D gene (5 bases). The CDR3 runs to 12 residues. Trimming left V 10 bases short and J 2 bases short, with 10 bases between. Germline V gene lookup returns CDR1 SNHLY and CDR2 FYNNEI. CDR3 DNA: TGTGCCATCTCGGACTTCACAGATACGCAGTATTTT. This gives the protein CAISDFTDTQYF.

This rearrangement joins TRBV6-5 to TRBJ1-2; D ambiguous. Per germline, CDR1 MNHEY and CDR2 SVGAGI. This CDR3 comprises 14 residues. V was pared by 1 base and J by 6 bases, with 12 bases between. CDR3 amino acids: CASSYWTPEDGYTF. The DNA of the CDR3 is TGTGCCAGCAGTTACTGGACTCCCGAGGATGGCTACACCTTC.

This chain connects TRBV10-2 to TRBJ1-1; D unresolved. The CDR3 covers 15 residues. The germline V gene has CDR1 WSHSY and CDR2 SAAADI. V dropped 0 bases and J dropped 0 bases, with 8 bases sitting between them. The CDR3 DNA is TGCGCCAGCAGTGAGTCGGGGAGAATGAACACTGAAGCTTTCTTT. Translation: CASSESGRMNTEAFF.

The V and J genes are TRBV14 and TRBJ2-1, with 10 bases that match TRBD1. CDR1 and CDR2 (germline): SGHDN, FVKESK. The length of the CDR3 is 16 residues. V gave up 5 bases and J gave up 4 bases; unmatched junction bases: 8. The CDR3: CASSNTGTGVYNEQFF. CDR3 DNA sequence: TGTGCCAGCAGCAACACCGGGACAGGGGTTTACAATGAGCAGTTCTTC. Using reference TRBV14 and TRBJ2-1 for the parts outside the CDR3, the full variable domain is EAGVTQFPSHSVIEKGQTVTLRCDPISGHDNLYWYRRVMGKEIKFLLHFVKESKQDESGMPNNRFLAERTGGTYSTLKVQPAELEDSGVYFCASSNTGTGVYNEQFFGPGTRLTVL.

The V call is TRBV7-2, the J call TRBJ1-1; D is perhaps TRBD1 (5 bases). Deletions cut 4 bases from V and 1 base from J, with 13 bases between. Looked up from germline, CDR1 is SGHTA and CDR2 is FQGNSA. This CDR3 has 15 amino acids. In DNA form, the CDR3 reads TGTGCCAGCAGCTCCCAGGGCGGCAAGAACACTGAAGCTTTCTTT. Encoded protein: CASSSQGGKNTEAFF.